This T cell receptor beta chain comes out of a study of blood T cell repertoires in COVID-19. Study overall: The samples span acute and convalescent COVID-19 from the United States, Italy and Spain. Sample material is recorded as cDNA or gDNA derived from T cells, B-cell-depleted T cells, or PBMCs.

In germline, CDR1 is LGHNA, CDR2 YNFKEQ. Trimming cost V 6 bases and J 0 bases, with 15 bases left between them. The CDR3 runs to 15 residues. As processed by the authors: Scientists estimated how many nucleated cells there were by amplifying reference gene primers. The table came from immunoSEQ multiplex PCR; TCRdb's copy has only in-frame clones and leaves some out. Clone size and the V and J calls come from that table; the DNA yielded D and trimming. The sample has tens of thousands of clones, around nine tenths seen once; the top ten hold 62%. Specimen: peripheral blood. V usage is TRBV4-2 and J usage is TRBJ2-7; D ambiguous. This sequence was found in a man in his 70s with acute or convalescent COVID-19. This CDR3 reads CASRVRSLSSYEQYF. CDR3 nucleotides: TGTGCCAGCAGGGTTCGGAGCCTTAGCTCCTACGAGCAGTACTTC.